These 6 T cell receptor beta chains were all obtained from the same sample, sequenced in a study of blood T cell repertoires in COVID-19. Profiled with immunoSEQ multiplex PCR; TCRdb holds only in-frame clones, not every one. This table holds fewer than 150,000 clones, approximately 84% found once. The sequenced material came from peripheral blood. These receptors were obtained from a human donor in a cohort sampled during active COVID-19.

The chain recombines TRBV5-1 with TRBJ2-1; 10 positions agree with TRBD1. Unmatched junction bases numbered 6, after V lost 4 bases and J lost 5 bases. Germline V gene sequence: CDR1 SGHRS, CDR2 YFSETQ. The CDR3 sequence is 15 residues long. The CDR3 DNA reads TGCGCCAGCAGCCCACCGGGACAGGGGAACAATGAGCAGTTCTTC. This sequence encodes CASSPPGQGNNEQFF.

Notes on this clone: The same CDR3 also results from other DNA sequences found in this sample. The genes are TRBV5-1 and TRBJ1-5; D remains ambiguous. This CDR3 is 14 amino acids long. Trimming pared 1 base from V and 2 bases from J, leaving 7 bases between. Germline V CDR1 and CDR2: SGHRS, YFSETQ. CDR3 sequence reads: CASSLTGGNQPQHF. Written as DNA, the CDR3 is TGCGCCAGCAGCTTGACCGGGGGCAATCAGCCCCAGCATTTT.

The count of this clone is one. The chain has TRBV19 and TRBJ1-5; tentative D call: TRBD1 (5 bases). V was pared by 2 bases and J by 7 bases, with 12 bases between. The CDR3 is 14 residues long. Germline V gene data show CDR1 as LNHDA and CDR2 as SQIVND (reference sequence). The CDR3 sequence is CASSIIEGAQPQHF. The CDR3 DNA reads TGTGCCAGTAGTATAATAGAAGGGGCGCAGCCCCAGCATTTT.

V usage is TRBV30 and J usage is TRBJ1-5; D is possibly TRBD1 (5 bases). The CDR3 contains 16 residues. The germline V gene has CDR1 GTSNPN and CDR2 SVGIG (reference sequence). The V end was cut by 1 base, the J end by 3 bases, with 16 bases between. Here the CDR3 reads CAWSAPGPLINQPQHF. CDR3 nucleotide sequence: TGTGCCTGGAGTGCTCCAGGGCCTCTTATCAATCAGCCCCAGCATTTT. The whole variable domain, filled in from reference TRBV30 and TRBJ1-5, reads SQTIHQWPATLVQPVGSPLSLECTVEGTSNPNLYWYRQAAGRGLQLLFYSVGIGQISSEVPQNLSASRPQDRQFILSSKKLLLSDSGFYLCAWSAPGPLINQPQHFGDGTRLSIL.

The V gene is TRBV2, the J gene TRBJ2-7; D unclear. From germline, CDR1 is SNHLY and CDR2 FYNNEI. The CDR3 is 13 residues long. V was cut by 5 bases and J by 3 bases, with 11 bases left in between. The CDR3 loop reads CASSPPMFYEQYF. CDR3 DNA: TGTGCCAGCAGTCCCCCAATGTTCTACGAGCAGTACTTC.

The chain is built from TRBV6-5 and TRBJ2-1; possibly TRBD2 for D (7 bases). The germline V gene has CDR1 MNHEY and CDR2 SVGAGI. Deletions cut 5 bases from V and 7 bases from J, with 18 bases between. This CDR3 contains 15 residues. The CDR3 sequence: CASSRVGGAINEQFF. CDR3 bases: TGTGCCAGCAGTCGAGTAGGGGGGGCCATAAATGAGCAGTTCTTC.